The 24 T cell receptor beta chains presented below share a single source sample, sequenced in a study of cytomegalovirus exposure and HLA in healthy donors. Clones were sequenced by immunoSEQ multiplex PCR, and TCRdb holds only the in-frame ones, with some missing. The repertoire holds approximately 150,000 clones, with approximately 90% as singletons. Sequencing input: PBMCs. The receptors shown here come from a woman in her 30s in good health and CMV-seronegative.

The CDR3 nucleotides are TGTGCCAGCAGCTTTACTCCCAAACCCCTCACAGATACGCAGTATTTT. Its translation: CASSFTPKPLTDTQYF. J is TRBJ2-3 and V is TRBV5-6; unclear D gene. The CDR3 extends over 16 amino acids. V lost 2 bases, J lost 2 bases, and 15 bases lay in between. Germline CDR1 is SGHDT and CDR2 is YYEEEE. Based on the CDR3 plus reference TRBV5-6 and TRBJ2-3, the full variable domain is DAGVTQSPTHLIKTRGQQVTLRCSPKSGHDTVSWYQQALGQGPQFIFQYYEEEERQRGNFPDRFSGHQFPNYSSELNVNALLLGDSALYLCASSFTPKPLTDTQYFGPGTRLTVL.

The chain uses TRBV9 and TRBJ2-1; 8 nucleotides match TRBD2. The germline V gene has CDR1 SGDLS and CDR2 YYNGEE. CDR3 length: 15 amino acids. The J segment lost 1 base and the V segment lost 4 bases, leaving 4 bases of the junction unmatched. Written as DNA, the CDR3 is TGTGCCAGCAGCACCGGCGGGGGGTCCTACAATGAGCAGTTCTTC. As protein: CASSTGGGSYNEQFF.

This chain links TRBV2 with TRBJ2-1; possibly TRBD1 for D (5 bases). This CDR3 contains 15 residues. Germline-derived CDR1 and CDR2 are SNHLY and FYNNEI. The germline V and J ends were trimmed by 0 bases and 10 bases, with 16 bases remaining between them. Here the CDR3 DNA reads TGTGCCAGCAGTGAAGCGCTTCACCGGGCAGGGGAGCAGTTCTTC. It translates to CASSEALHRAGEQFF.

This chain uses TRBV5-1 with TRBJ1-1; 7 bases match TRBD1. The germline gives CDR1 SGHRS, CDR2 YFSETQ. Germline trimming cut 4 bases from V and 0 bases from J; bases unmatched to any gene: 6. The CDR3 contains 15 residues. CDR3 in DNA: TGCGCCAGCAGCCCCCGACAGGGCCTGAACACTGAAGCTTTCTTT. Encoded protein: CASSPRQGLNTEAFF.

The gene calls are TRBV7-6 and TRBJ2-5; 8 nucleotides line up with TRBD2. J gave up 0 bases and V 5 bases, and 11 bases lay outside the gene matches. CDR1 and CDR2 (germline): SGHVS, FNYEAQ. This CDR3 is 17 amino acids long. The CDR3 DNA sequence: TGTGCCAGCAGCCAACGCGGGAGGCCAGGGTACCAAGAGACCCAGTACTTC. Protein product: CASSQRGRPGYQETQYF.

The rearrangement uses TRBV6-6 and TRBJ2-3, with 7 bases that match TRBD2. Germline V gene data show CDR1 as MNHNY and CDR2 as SVGAGI (reference sequence). V gave up 5 bases and J gave up 6 bases; unmatched junction bases: 14. CDR3 length: 16 amino acids. CDR3 DNA: TGTGCCAGCAGTGCTCCCGCAGCGGGGCCGGCGGATACGCAGTATTTT. Encoded protein: CASSAPAAGPADTQYF.

The chain recombines TRBV19 with TRBJ2-3; 13 bases agree with TRBD2. CDR1 is LNHDA and CDR2 is SQIVND in the germline V gene (reference sequence). With V trimmed by 0 bases and J by 3 bases, 9 bases remained unmatched. There are 19 residues in the CDR3. CDR3 in amino acids: CASSIDGTGLAGVTDTQYF. DNA for the CDR3: TGTGCCAGTAGTATAGATGGGACCGGACTAGCGGGGGTAACAGATACGCAGTATTTT. The entire variable domain, with the rest obtained from reference TRBV19 and TRBJ2-3, is as follows: DGGITQSPKYLFRKEGQNVTLSCEQNLNHDAMYWYRQDPGQGLRLIYYSQIVNDFQKGDIAEGYSVSREKKESFPLTVTSAQKNPTAFYLCASSIDGTGLAGVTDTQYFGPGTRLTVL.

V usage is TRBV27 and J usage is TRBJ1-6, with D hard to call. The V gene lost 6 bases and the J gene lost 2 bases, with 17 bases spanning the gap. In germline, CDR1 is MNHEY, CDR2 SMNVEV (reference sequence). The CDR3 totals 17 residues. The CDR3 loop is CASRSRPASPYNSPLHF. The DNA for the CDR3 is TGTGCCAGCAGGTCGCGGCCTGCGAGCCCCTATAATTCACCCCTCCACTTT.

The chain combines TRBV13 with TRBJ2-7; D gene uncertain. Germline lookup yields CDR1 PRHDT and CDR2 FYEKMQ (reference sequence). V lost 0 bases and J 2 bases, leaving 14 bases between the germline ends. CDR3 length: 16 amino acids. Here the CDR3 DNA reads TGTGCCAGCAGCTTAGGCCGGTTCGCTCCCGCCTACGAGCAGTACTTC. Its protein is CASSLGRFAPAYEQYF.

The genes are TRBV4-2 and TRBJ1-2, with a weak D call TRBD1 (6 bases). V shed 0 bases and J shed 0 bases, with 11 bases lying between them. This CDR3 comprises 16 residues. CDR1 LGHNA and CDR2 YNFKEQ come from the germline V gene. The CDR3 spells CASSQDLTGTNYGYTF. As DNA, the CDR3 is TGTGCCAGCAGCCAAGATCTGACAGGAACTAACTATGGCTACACCTTC.

The V gene is TRBV9, the J gene TRBJ2-3, with D tentatively TRBD1 (5 bases). Germline V gene lookup returns CDR1 SGDLS and CDR2 YYNGEE. The CDR3 extends over 17 amino acids. Trimming cost V 0 bases and J 1 base, with 15 bases left between them. The DNA of the CDR3 is TGTGCCAGCAGCGTAGCTGAGATCAAACAGGGCACAGATACGCAGTATTTT. It codes for CASSVAEIKQGTDTQYF.

The rearrangement links TRBV5-3 to TRBJ2-7; D unresolved. TRBV5-3 belongs to the ORF category, with a function that is uncertain. The CDR3 loop spans 12 amino acids. V was trimmed by 1 base and J by 4 bases, leaving 6 bases between them. CDR3 amino acids: CARSLSKYEQYF. CDR3 nucleotides: TGTGCCAGAAGCTTGAGCAAGTACGAGCAGTACTTC.

The chain employs TRBV9 and TRBJ2-5; 15 nucleotides align to TRBD2. The CDR3 loop spans 18 amino acids. The V and J ends lost 3 bases and 4 bases, in that order; junction bases with no gene match: 10. Per germline, CDR1 SGDLS and CDR2 YYNGEE. CDR3 in amino acids: CASSANAPGLAGGETQYF. The CDR3 nucleotides read TGTGCCAGCAGCGCCAACGCCCCGGGACTAGCGGGGGGAGAGACCCAGTACTTC.

This clone was observed a handful of times. This chain uses TRBV9 with TRBJ1-4; TRBD1 matches at 9 bases. CDR3 size: 15 residues. Trimming at V came to 0 bases and at J to 8 bases, leaving 5 bases not matched to a gene. CDR1 and CDR2 (germline): SGDLS, YYNGEE. CDR3 in amino acids: CASSVATGGGEKLFF. The CDR3 nucleotides read TGTGCCAGCAGCGTAGCTACAGGGGGCGGCGAAAAACTGTTTTTT.

The chain couples TRBV9 to TRBJ2-5; 8 bases are a match to TRBD2. J lost 2 bases, V lost 0 bases, and 6 bases had no gene match. CDR3 length: 16 amino acids. Per germline, CDR1 SGDLS and CDR2 YYNGEE. CDR3 bases: TGTGCCAGCAGCGTAGGGCCAGCGGGGGAACAAGAGACCCAGTACTTC. Protein product: CASSVGPAGEQETQYF.

The chain has TRBV5-1 and TRBJ2-1; 10 nucleotides agree with TRBD2. The CDR3 contains 14 residues. Germline V CDR1 and CDR2: SGHRS, YFSETQ. V lost 4 bases, J lost 6 bases, and 4 bases stayed unmatched. Here the CDR3 reads CASSAGLAANEQFF. The CDR3 nucleotides read TGCGCCAGCAGCGCTGGACTAGCGGCCAATGAGCAGTTCTTC.

The chain links TRBV2 to TRBJ2-3, with D perhaps matching TRBD2 (6 bases). Germline CDR1 and CDR2: SNHLY and FYNNEI. CDR3 size: 15 residues. Trimming cost V 6 bases and J 2 bases, with 15 bases left between them. The chain's CDR3 is CASRGGVGSTDTQYF. CDR3 DNA: TGTGCCAGCAGGGGGGGTGTAGGTTCCACAGATACGCAGTATTTT.

V gene TRBV6-5 combines with J gene TRBJ1-6; a possible D gene is TRBD1 (6 bases). Germline loops: CDR1 MNHEY, CDR2 SVGAGI. V dropped 7 bases and J dropped 10 bases, with 20 bases sitting between them. The CDR3 runs to 15 residues. CDR3 bases: TGTGCCAGCACTCAAGGGGGTTTGGGGAACTCACCCCTCCACTTT. Protein product: CASTQGGLGNSPLHF.

This chain joins TRBV7-9 and TRBJ1-2, with TRBD1 matching 9 bases. Germline trimming cut 5 bases from V and 5 bases from J; bases unmatched to any gene: 3. CDR1 is SEHNR, CDR2 FQNEAQ, per germline (reference sequence). This CDR3 comprises 13 residues. CDR3 amino acids: CASSPGTGYGYTF. CDR3 sequence (DNA): TGTGCCAGCAGCCCCGGGACAGGGTATGGCTACACCTTC.

The chain links TRBV4-3 to TRBJ2-7; 8 bases agree with TRBD2. The CDR3 spans 16 residues. V shed 1 base and J 3 bases; nucleotides not matched to a gene: 8. The V gene's germline CDR1 is LGHNA and CDR2 YSLEER. The DNA of the CDR3 is TGCGCCAGCAGCCAAGGGCAAGCAGCGGGGGTCTACGAGCAGTACTTC. This gives the protein CASSQGQAAGVYEQYF.

The chain joins TRBV6-1 to TRBJ1-4; no clear D gene. This CDR3 region has 12 residues. Per the germline V gene, CDR1 is MNHNS and CDR2 is SASEGT. V shed 5 bases and J shed 8 bases, with 9 bases lying between them. The CDR3 sequence: CASSSPREKLFF. The CDR3 DNA reads TGTGCCAGCAGTTCCCCTAGGGAAAAACTGTTTTTT.

This clone was counted once. CDR3 sequence reads: CASSELGGGQETQYF. CDR3 bases: TGTGCCAGCAGTGAATTGGGCGGGGGGCAAGAGACCCAGTACTTC. This chain uses TRBV2 with TRBJ2-5; TRBD2 agrees at 8 bases. CDR1 is SNHLY and CDR2 is FYNNEI in the germline V gene. The CDR3 loop spans 15 amino acids. The trim removed 2 bases at V and 2 bases at J, leaving 4 bases unmatched.

The rearrangement joins TRBV7-6 to TRBJ2-7; no reliable D call. The CDR3 contains 14 residues. The V and J ends lost 1 base and 2 bases respectively, with 9 bases between them. The germline V gene has CDR1 SGHVS and CDR2 FNYEAQ. In DNA form, the CDR3 reads TGTGCCAGCAGCTTAGGACACAAAACCTACGAGCAGTACTTC. This encodes CASSLGHKTYEQYF.

The chain carries TRBV14 and TRBJ2-7; 12 bases fit TRBD2. CDR3 length: 16 amino acids. J was trimmed by 0 bases and V by 4 bases; bases with no gene match: 4. In germline, CDR1 is SGHDN, CDR2 FVKESK. CDR3 protein: CASSPGLAGISYEQYF. The CDR3 coding sequence is TGTGCCAGCAGCCCGGGACTAGCGGGTATCTCCTACGAGCAGTACTTC.